Listed below are T cell receptor beta chains from one sample, sequenced in a study of Graves' ophthalmopathy and Graves' hyperthyroidism. TCRdb fed the multiplex PCR reads into MiXCR, producing one record per CDR3 protein. This table has 650,000 to 800,000 distinct CDR3 sequences, about 38% appearing once. The sequencing input was peripheral blood. The receptor source for this set is an adult man with Graves' ophthalmopathy. Each CDR3 is given with its conserved first and last residue. A D gene is named only where the DNA matches it firmly. For some rows the clone size is stated as once, few or many, or as a class when expanded; others skip it.

J: TRBJ1-3; V: TRBV7-9; D: TRBD1; size: few; CDR3: CASSATGAGGNTIYF; DNA: TGTGCCAGCAGCGCCACAGGGGCTGGTGGAAACACCATATATTTT
J: TRBJ1-3; V: TRBV7-3; D: .; size: .; CDR3: CASSSVGTTGNTIYF; DNA: TGTGCCAGCAGCAGCGTCGGGACAACTGGAAACACCATATATTTT
J: TRBJ1-1; V: TRBV29-1; D: .; size: .; CDR3: CSVAGLAGQDTEAFF; DNA: TGCAGCGTTGCGGGACTAGCGGGGCAGGACACTGAAGCTTTCTTT
J: TRBJ2-5; V: TRBV20-1; D: .; size: .; CDR3: CSAISRVFQETQYF; DNA: TGCAGTGCTATATCGAGGGTATTCCAAGAGACCCAGTACTTC
J: TRBJ2-6; V: TRBV11-2; D: .; size: .; CDR3: CASSRGWDTLRNSGANVLTF; DNA: TGTGCCAGCAGCCGGGGTTGGGACACCCTAAGGAACTCTGGGGCCAACGTCCTGACTTTC
J: TRBJ2-7; V: TRBV11-2; D: .; size: .; CDR3: CASSLLGKPYEQYF; DNA: TGTGCCAGCAGCTTGTTGGGCAAGCCTTACGAGCAGTACTTC
J: TRBJ2-6; V: TRBV29-1; D: TRBD1; size: .; CDR3: CSVVGQGVNVLTF; DNA: TGCAGCGTTGTAGGGCAGGGGGTCAACGTCCTGACTTTC
J: TRBJ2-3; V: TRBV10-2; D: .; size: few; CDR3: CASSELRDTQYF; DNA: TGCGCCAGCAGTGAGTTGAGGGATACGCAGTATTTT
J: TRBJ1-5; V: TRBV6-5; D: .; size: .; CDR3: CASRYPGVPEGNQPQHF; DNA: TGTGCCAGCAGGTACCCCGGGGTTCCGGAGGGTAATCAGCCCCAGCATTTT
J: TRBJ1-1; V: TRBV7-8; D: .; size: many; CDR3: CASSVLAYTEAFF; DNA: TGTGCCAGCAGCGTGCTCGCGTACACTGAAGCTTTCTTT
J: TRBJ1-5; V: TRBV6-1; D: .; size: few; CDR3: CASSGTFGDNQPQHF; DNA: TGTGCCAGCAGTGGGACCTTTGGCGACAATCAGCCCCAGCATTTT
J: TRBJ1-4; V: TRBV4-1; D: .; size: many; CDR3: CASSRGRQLTNEKLFF; DNA: TGCGCCAGCAGCCGAGGACGACAGCTAACTAATGAAAAACTGTTTTTT
J: TRBJ2-2; V: TRBV6-6; D: TRBD1; size: .; CDR3: CASSSDGQANTGELFF; DNA: TGTGCCAGCAGTTCTGACGGACAGGCGAACACCGGGGAGCTGTTTTTT
J: TRBJ1-2; V: TRBV30; D: TRBD1; size: few; CDR3: CASSWQGDNYGYTF; DNA: TGTGCCAGCTCGTGGCAGGGGGACAACTATGGCTACACCTTC
J: TRBJ2-7; V: TRBV2; D: TRBD1; size: .; CDR3: CASSARRTGSYEQYF; DNA: TGTGCCAGCAGTGCAAGAAGGACAGGGTCCTACGAGCAGTACTTC
J: TRBJ2-2; V: TRBV10-3; D: .; size: .; CDR3: CASRGSHERTGELFF; DNA: TGTGCCAGCAGGGGCTCTCACGAGCGTACCGGGGAGCTGTTTTTT
J: TRBJ1-5; V: TRBV24-1; D: .; size: .; CDR3: CATSEAGQPQHF; DNA: TGTGCCACCAGTGAAGCTGGTCAGCCCCAGCATTTT
J: TRBJ1-5; V: TRBV19; D: .; size: many; CDR3: CASSPGARNQPQHF; DNA: TGTGCCAGTAGTCCAGGGGCGAGGAATCAGCCCCAGCATTTT
J: TRBJ1-2; V: TRBV10-3; D: .; size: many; CDR3: CAISRDRGPTTNYGYTF; DNA: TGTGCCATCAGCCGAGATCGGGGCCCAACTACTAACTATGGCTACACCTTC
J: TRBJ2-5; V: TRBV10-3; D: .; size: many; CDR3: CTISAQREETQYF; DNA: TGTACCATCAGTGCACAGAGGGAAGAGACCCAGTACTTC
J: TRBJ1-1; V: TRBV5-8; D: .; size: many; CDR3: CASSLDGEWAFF; DNA: TGTGCCAGCAGCTTGGATGGGGAGTGGGCTTTCTTT
J: TRBJ2-2; V: TRBV15; D: TRBD1; size: .; CDR3: CATSRGGQGATGELFF; DNA: TGTGCCACCAGCAGAGGCGGACAGGGGGCAACCGGGGAGCTGTTTTTT
J: TRBJ2-6; V: TRBV15; D: TRBD1; size: .; CDR3: CATSRGTGVDVLTF; DNA: TGTGCCACCAGCAGAGGGACAGGGGTTGACGTCCTGACTTTC
J: TRBJ1-2; V: TRBV7-9; D: .; size: few; CDR3: CASSGKLGGVGLDYGYTF; DNA: TGTGCCAGCAGCGGGAAACTGGGAGGGGTTGGACTTGACTATGGCTACACCTTC
J: TRBJ2-7; V: TRBV30; D: .; size: .; CDR3: CAWSAVRAEQYF; DNA: TGTGCCTGGAGCGCAGTTCGTGCCGAGCAGTACTTC
J: TRBJ2-7; V: TRBV20-1; D: TRBD2; size: few; CDR3: CSAWGGIENEQYF; DNA: TGCAGTGCCTGGGGGGGGATTGAAAACGAGCAGTACTTC
J: TRBJ2-7; V: TRBV20-1; D: .; size: few; CDR3: CSARGLAAYEQYF; DNA: TGCAGTGCTAGAGGGCTGGCCGCCTACGAGCAGTACTTC
J: TRBJ1-1; V: TRBV7-2; D: .; size: once; CDR3: CASSQDRTRMNTEAFF; DNA: TGCGCCAGCAGCCAAGACAGGACAAGGATGAACACTGAAGCTTTCTTT
J: TRBJ2-2; V: TRBV24-1; D: TRBD2; size: many; CDR3: CATSGLTGLGDTGELFF; DNA: TGTGCCACCAGTGGATTAACGGGACTAGGTGACACCGGGGAGCTGTTTTTT
J: TRBJ1-6; V: TRBV9; D: .; size: many; CDR3: CASSEGNRVYNSPLHF; DNA: TGTGCCAGCAGCGAGGGGAACCGGGTCTATAATTCACCCCTCCACTTT
J: TRBJ1-6; V: TRBV6-6; D: .; size: many; CDR3: CASSYSYRENSPLHF; DNA: TGTGCCAGCAGTTACTCGTACAGGGAGAATTCACCCCTCCACTTT
J: TRBJ1-3; V: TRBV7-9; D: .; size: .; CDR3: CASSRTVVTAGNTIYF; DNA: TGTGCCAGCAGCCGAACCGTGGTGACAGCTGGAAACACCATATATTTT
J: TRBJ1-1; V: TRBV19; D: TRBD1; size: few; CDR3: CASREQGAVNTEAFF; DNA: TGTGCCAGTAGGGAACAGGGGGCGGTGAACACTGAAGCTTTCTTT
J: TRBJ2-7; V: TRBV6-5; D: .; size: few; CDR3: CASRPDGSTYEQYF; DNA: TGTGCCAGCAGACCCGACGGATCCACCTACGAGCAGTACTTC
J: TRBJ2-7; V: TRBV12-3/TRBV12-4; D: .; size: many; CDR3: CASSLAGGHYEQYF; DNA: TGTGCCAGCAGTTTAGCCGGGGGACACTACGAGCAGTACTTC
J: TRBJ2-7; V: TRBV2; D: .; size: many; CDR3: CASSRLGGEQYF; DNA: TGTGCCAGCAGTCGACTAGGCGGCGAGCAGTACTTC
J: TRBJ1-6; V: TRBV7-8; D: .; size: .; CDR3: CASSAGTPNSPLHF; DNA: TGTGCCAGCAGCGCCGGGACACCAAATTCACCCCTCCACTTT
J: TRBJ1-5; V: TRBV6-6; D: TRBD1; size: many; CDR3: CASSFGRGFDQPQHF; DNA: TGTGCCAGCAGTTTCGGCAGGGGGTTTGACCAGCCCCAGCATTTT
J: TRBJ2-6; V: TRBV7-2; D: TRBD2; size: .; CDR3: CASSTSSGSSGANVLTF; DNA: TGTGCCAGCAGCACCTCTAGCGGGAGCTCTGGGGCCAACGTCCTGACTTTC
J: TRBJ1-2; V: TRBV7-9; D: .; size: many; CDR3: CAGDHLSNMGGYTF; DNA: TGTGCCGGGGACCACTTATCTAATATGGGTGGCTACACCTTC
J: TRBJ1-2; V: TRBV5-5; D: .; size: few; CDR3: CASSLQGAYYGYTF; DNA: TGTGCCAGCAGCTTACAGGGTGCCTACTATGGCTACACCTTC
J: TRBJ1-2; V: TRBV29-1; D: .; size: .; CDR3: CSQGARLYGYTF; DNA: TGCAGCCAAGGAGCCAGACTCTATGGCTACACCTTC
J: TRBJ2-7; V: TRBV7-2; D: TRBD2; size: .; CDR3: CASSRTSGGTEQYF; DNA: TGTGCCAGCAGCCGGACTAGCGGGGGGACAGAGCAGTACTTC
J: TRBJ1-4; V: TRBV19; D: .; size: .; CDR3: CASSMEDSIIRKLFF; DNA: TGTGCCAGTAGTATGGAGGACAGTATAATCCGGAAACTGTTTTTT
J: TRBJ2-5; V: TRBV7-8; D: .; size: .; CDR3: CASSPYLAQETQYF; DNA: TGTGCCAGCTCACCATATCTAGCGCAAGAGACCCAGTACTTC
J: TRBJ1-6; V: TRBV5-1; D: .; size: .; CDR3: CASSLGDDQPLHF; DNA: TGCGCCAGCAGCTTGGGGGATGATCAGCCCCTCCACTTT
J: TRBJ1-2; V: TRBV13; D: .; size: .; CDR3: CASSLGWGQSGYTF; DNA: TGTGCCAGCAGCTTAGGATGGGGGCAGAGTGGCTACACCTTC
J: TRBJ2-7; V: TRBV6-6; D: .; size: few; CDR3: CASRGLAGFPYEQYF; DNA: TGTGCCAGCAGGGGGCTCGCGGGATTTCCCTACGAGCAGTACTTC